This T cell receptor beta chain was observed in a study of blood T cells in healthy people across ages. With 3 bases removed from V and 7 bases from J, the gap between germline ends came to 8 bases. Germline V CDR1 and CDR2: KGHDR, SFDVKD. The CDR3 runs 13 residues. As regards this clonotype: Given a much more abundant clone one base away, this may be a read error.

A J-beta primer mix and a sample-barcoded 5' primer were used in a second PCR of about 7 to 12 cycles. In TCRdb, the 5' RACE reads were re-called with MiXCR into one record per CDR3 protein. Among hundreds of thousands of distinct CDR3 sequences listed, 32% were seen once. This chain joins TRBV24-1 and TRBJ2-2; D gene uncertain. The receptor was isolated from a woman aged 80 or older in good health. Sequencing was done on a sample of blood. The CDR3 loop is CATSDAAHGELFF. The CDR3 nucleotides are TGTGCCACCAGTGATGCAGCCCACGGGGAGCTGTTTTTT.